This TCR beta chain was documented in a study of OX40 agonist ivuxolimab in advanced cancers. Study results and caveats: CD4+ and CD8+ blood T cells expanded clonally by week 6 at 0.1 to 3.0 mg/kg. What antigens the expanded peripheral T cells recognized was never established.

As to this clone: What it binds is unknown.

Method: immunoSEQ multiplex PCR; TCRdb's copy keeps in-frame clones and lacks some. The repertoire consists of tens of thousands of clones, with about 91% occurring once and the leading ten covering around 6.9%. The timepoints at which blood was sampled were baseline, cycle 4 day 1, and cycle 7 day 1. This specimen was CD4+ or CD8+ T cells sorted from blood, taken in a trial of the OX40 agonist ivuxolimab. The receptor was derived from an adult with an advanced solid tumor such as melanoma, head and neck, liver or kidney cancer.

CDR3 residues: CASSKRQGTSYEQYF. CDR3 coding DNA: TGTGCCAGTAGTAAGAGACAGGGCACTAGCTACGAGCAGTACTTC. The V gene is TRBV19, the J gene TRBJ2-7; TRBD1 matches at 7 bases. CDR1 and CDR2 (germline): LNHDA, SQIVND (reference sequence). J gave up 3 bases and V 4 bases, and 9 bases lay outside the gene matches. The CDR3 length is 15 residues.